This TCR beta chain derives from a study of Tregs in tolerant kidney transplant recipients. General study results and limits: For some patients, primers changed over time, blocking nucleotide-level comparison. Donor-specific Treg expansion exceeded global Treg expansion in tolerant patients, suggesting antigen drive. Findings come from small patient numbers and require larger validation.

CD4+CD25+CD127- Tregs, CD4+CD25- non-Tregs, CD4 and CD8 cells were sorted. The data were produced by immunoSEQ multiplex PCR, yet TCRdb's version contains in-frame clones alone and is incomplete. The data contain about 94,000 clones, 93% of them seen just once; the ten biggest clones take up approximately 0.5%. V shed 5 bases, J shed 3 bases, and the junction held 5 bases outside the gene matches. Germline lookup yields CDR1 SGHAT and CDR2 FQNNGV. The CDR3 covers 16 residues. About this clone: The antigen remains unidentified. This sample includes further DNA sequences coding for the same CDR3.

This chain links TRBV11-2 with TRBJ1-6, with 9 bases identical to TRBD1. The sequence derives from a human donor who received a combined kidney and bone marrow transplant. Material: CD4+ T cells from blood, obtained before the transplant. CDR3 amino acids: CASSDGQGIYNSPLHF. The CDR3 coding sequence is TGTGCCAGCAGCGACGGACAGGGGATCTATAATTCACCCCTCCACTTT.